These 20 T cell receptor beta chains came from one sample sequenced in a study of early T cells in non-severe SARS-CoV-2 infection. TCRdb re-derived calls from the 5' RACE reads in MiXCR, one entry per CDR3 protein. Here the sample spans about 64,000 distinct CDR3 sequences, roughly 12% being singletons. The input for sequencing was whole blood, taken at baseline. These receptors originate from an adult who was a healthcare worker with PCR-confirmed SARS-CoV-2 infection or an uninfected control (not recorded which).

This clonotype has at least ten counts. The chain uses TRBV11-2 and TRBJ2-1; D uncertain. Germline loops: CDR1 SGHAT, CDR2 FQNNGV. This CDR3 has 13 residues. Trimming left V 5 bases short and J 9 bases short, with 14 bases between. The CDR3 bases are TGTGCCAGCAGCAGACCGGGTCATAGTGAGCAGTTCTTC. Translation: CASSRPGHSEQFF.

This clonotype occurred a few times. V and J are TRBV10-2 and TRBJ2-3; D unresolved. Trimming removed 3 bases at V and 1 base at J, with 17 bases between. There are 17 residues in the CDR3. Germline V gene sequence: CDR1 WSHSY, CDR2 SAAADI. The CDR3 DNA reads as TGCGCCAGCAGTGATTCGACCCGGCTCGGTGGCACAGATACGCAGTATTTT. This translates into CASSDSTRLGGTDTQYF.

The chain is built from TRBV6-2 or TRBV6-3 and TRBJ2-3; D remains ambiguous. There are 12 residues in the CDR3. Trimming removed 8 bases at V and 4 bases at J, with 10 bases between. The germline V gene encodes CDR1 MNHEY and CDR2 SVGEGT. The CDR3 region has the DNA TGTGCCAGCGGCAACTTGGCAGATACGCAGTATTTT. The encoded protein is CASGNLADTQYF.

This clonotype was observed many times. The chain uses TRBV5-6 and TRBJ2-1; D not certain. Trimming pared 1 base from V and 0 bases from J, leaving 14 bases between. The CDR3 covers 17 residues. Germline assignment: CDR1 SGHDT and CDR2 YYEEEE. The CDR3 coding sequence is TGTGCCAGCAGCTTGTCCCTGATTCTTGGCTCCTACAATGAGCAGTTCTTC. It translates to CASSLSLILGSYNEQFF. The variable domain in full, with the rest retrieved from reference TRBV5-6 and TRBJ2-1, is DAGVTQSPTHLIKTRGQQVTLRCSPKSGHDTVSWYQQALGQGPQFIFQYYEEEERQRGNFPDRFSGHQFPNYSSELNVNALLLGDSALYLCASSLSLILGSYNEQFFGPGTRLTVL.

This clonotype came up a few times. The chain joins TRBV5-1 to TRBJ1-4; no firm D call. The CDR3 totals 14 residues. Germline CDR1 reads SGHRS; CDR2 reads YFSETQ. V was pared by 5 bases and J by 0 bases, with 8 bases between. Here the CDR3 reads CASRRATTNEKLFF. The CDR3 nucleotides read TGCGCCAGCAGGCGTGCAACAACTAATGAAAAACTGTTTTTT.

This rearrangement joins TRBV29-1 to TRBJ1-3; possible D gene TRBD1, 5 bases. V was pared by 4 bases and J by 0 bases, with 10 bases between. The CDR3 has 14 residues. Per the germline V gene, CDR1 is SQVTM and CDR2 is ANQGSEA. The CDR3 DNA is TGCAGCGTTGCCGGACACCTCTCTGGAAACACCATATATTTT. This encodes CSVAGHLSGNTIYF.

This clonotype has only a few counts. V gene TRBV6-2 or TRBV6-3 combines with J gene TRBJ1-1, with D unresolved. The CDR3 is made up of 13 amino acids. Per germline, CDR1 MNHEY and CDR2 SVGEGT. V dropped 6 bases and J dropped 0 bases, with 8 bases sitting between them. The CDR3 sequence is CASRRPMNTEAFF. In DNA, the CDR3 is TGTGCCAGCAGGAGACCCATGAACACTGAAGCTTTCTTT.

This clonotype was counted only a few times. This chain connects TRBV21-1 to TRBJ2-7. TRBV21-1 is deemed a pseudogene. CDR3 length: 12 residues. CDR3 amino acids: CASSKSPYEQYF. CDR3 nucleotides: TGTGCCAGCAGCAAATCCCCATACGAGCAGTACTTC.

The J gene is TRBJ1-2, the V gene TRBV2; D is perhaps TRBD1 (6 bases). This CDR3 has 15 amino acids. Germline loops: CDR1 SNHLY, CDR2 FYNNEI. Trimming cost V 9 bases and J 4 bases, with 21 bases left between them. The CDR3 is CASPARTEQPYGYTF. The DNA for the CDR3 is TGTGCCAGTCCCGCCCGGACAGAACAACCCTATGGCTACACCTTC.

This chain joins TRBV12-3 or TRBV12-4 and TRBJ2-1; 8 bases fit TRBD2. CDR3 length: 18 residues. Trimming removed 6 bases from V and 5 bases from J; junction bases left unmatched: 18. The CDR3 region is CASSPTSSKFGRDNEQFF. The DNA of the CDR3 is TGTGCCAGCAGCCCCACTTCAAGTAAATTCGGGAGGGACAATGAGCAGTTCTTC.

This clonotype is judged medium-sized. The CDR3 loop is CASTGGGVHNEQFF. CDR3 nucleotide sequence: TGTGCCAGCACCGGCGGAGGGGTCCACAATGAGCAGTTCTTC. The chain links TRBV6-2 or TRBV6-3 to TRBJ2-1; D is possibly TRBD2 (6 bases). The CDR3 is 14 amino acids. Trimming took off 7 bases at V and 5 bases at J, with 15 bases between the two ends. CDR1 is MNHEY and CDR2 is SVGEGT in the germline V gene.

The CDR3 DNA follows: TGTGCCAGTAGTCTCGGACAGGGGAGCTTTGAAAAACTGTTTTTT. The encoded protein is CASSLGQGSFEKLFF. V gene TRBV19 combines with J gene TRBJ1-4; 9 nucleotides match TRBD1. The CDR3 totals 15 residues. CDR1 LNHDA and CDR2 SQIVND come from the germline V gene (reference sequence). V lost 5 bases, J lost 7 bases, and 8 bases stayed unmatched.

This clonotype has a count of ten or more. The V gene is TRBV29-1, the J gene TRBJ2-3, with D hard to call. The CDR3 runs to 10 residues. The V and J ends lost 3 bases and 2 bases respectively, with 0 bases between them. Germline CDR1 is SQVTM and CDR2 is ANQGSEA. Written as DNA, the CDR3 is TGCAGCGTTGACACAGATACGCAGTATTTT. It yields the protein CSVDTDTQYF.

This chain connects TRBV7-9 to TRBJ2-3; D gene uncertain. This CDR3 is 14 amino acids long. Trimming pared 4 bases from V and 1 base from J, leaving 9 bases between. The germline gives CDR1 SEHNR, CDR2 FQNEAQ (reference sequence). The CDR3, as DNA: TGTGCCAGCAGCTCATCGACTGGCACAGATACGCAGTATTTT. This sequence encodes CASSSSTGTDTQYF.

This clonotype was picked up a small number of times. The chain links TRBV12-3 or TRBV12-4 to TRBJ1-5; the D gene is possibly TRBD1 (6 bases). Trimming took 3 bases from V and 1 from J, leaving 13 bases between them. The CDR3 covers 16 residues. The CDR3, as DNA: TGTGCCAGCAGTTTTGGGGGGCTGGGCAGCAATCAGCCCCAGCATTTT. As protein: CASSFGGLGSNQPQHF.

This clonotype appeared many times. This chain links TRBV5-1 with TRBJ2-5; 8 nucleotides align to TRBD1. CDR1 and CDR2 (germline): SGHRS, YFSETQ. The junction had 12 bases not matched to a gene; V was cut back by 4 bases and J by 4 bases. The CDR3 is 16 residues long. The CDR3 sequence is CASSGGQGNFGETQYF. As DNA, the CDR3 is TGCGCCAGCAGCGGAGGACAGGGTAATTTCGGAGAGACCCAGTACTTC.

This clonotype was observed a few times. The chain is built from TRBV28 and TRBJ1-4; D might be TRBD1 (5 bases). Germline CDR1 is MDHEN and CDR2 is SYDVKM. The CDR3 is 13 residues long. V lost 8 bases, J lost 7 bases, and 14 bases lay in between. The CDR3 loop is CASSGRGGEKLFF. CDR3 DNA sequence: TGTGCCAGCTCGGGGAGGGGCGGTGAAAAACTGTTTTTT. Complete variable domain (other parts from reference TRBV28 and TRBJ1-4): DVKVTQSSRYLVKRTGEKVFLECVQDMDHENMFWYRQDPGLGLRLIYFSYDVKMKEKGDIPEGYSVSREKKERFSLILESASTNQTSMYLCASSGRGGEKLFFGSGTQLSVL.

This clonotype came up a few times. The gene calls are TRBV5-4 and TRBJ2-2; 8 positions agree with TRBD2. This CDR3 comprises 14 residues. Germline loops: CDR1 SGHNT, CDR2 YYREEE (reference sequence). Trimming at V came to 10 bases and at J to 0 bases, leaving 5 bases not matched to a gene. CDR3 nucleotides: TGTGCCTGGGTGCGGGAGGCGAACACCGGGGAGCTGTTTTTT. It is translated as CAWVREANTGELFF.

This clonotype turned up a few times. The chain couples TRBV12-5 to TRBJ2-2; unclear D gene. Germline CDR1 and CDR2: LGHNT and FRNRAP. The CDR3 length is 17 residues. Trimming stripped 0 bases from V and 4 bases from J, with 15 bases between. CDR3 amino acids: CASGLVLGRIGTGELFF. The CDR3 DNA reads TGTGCTAGTGGTTTGGTACTCGGCAGGATCGGCACCGGGGAGCTGTTTTTT.

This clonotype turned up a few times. In DNA, the CDR3 is TGTGCCACCAGCAGAGTTGGAAACACCATATATTTT. Amino acid sequence: CATSRVGNTIYF. V gene TRBV15 combines with J gene TRBJ1-3; no clear D gene. CDR1 is LNHNV, CDR2 YYDKDF, per germline (reference sequence). The CDR3 covers 12 residues. Trimming took off 1 base at V and 3 bases at J, with 1 base between the two ends.